This record looks at one T cell receptor beta chain sequence and its context. This clonotype qualifies as medium-sized (0.01 to 0.1%). Its antigen is unknown. No per-base quality is available; no much larger clone lies one base away. Using a BD FACSAria II cell sorter, four subsets defined by PD-1 and/or TIGIT were sorted out of live CD3+CD8+TCRalphabeta+ cells. To characterize relevance to anti-PD-1 therapy response, circulating CD8 T cells were sorted into four subsets based on PD-1 and TIGIT expression. Both TCR alpha and TCR beta chains were sequenced from each sorted CD8 T-cell subset. Peripheral blood was collected before the first anti-PD-1 injection, after two injections and after four injections. PBMCs were isolated immediately by Ficoll gradient centrifugation. Until use, PBMCs were stored frozen in liquid nitrogen in RPMI containing around 21% FCS and around 9.2% DMSO. After thawing, PBMCs were stained with a viability dye plus antibodies against CD3, CD8alpha, TCRalphabeta, PD-1 and TIGIT. The RNeasy Kit was used to extract total RNA, and all samples came in with a RIN above 7.

Data came from a NextSeq 500. TCR libraries were prepared from approximately 14 ng of total RNA with the QIAseq Immune Repertoire RNA Library Kit, Human TCR Panel. TCR libraries were sequenced on an Illumina NextSeq with a Mid Output V2 kit, and asymmetric 261x41 paired-end reads were used. Every TCR library was diluted to 3 to 5 nM, then pooled, denatured and loaded at roughly 1 pM. From the authors' description of their analysis: The QIAGEN GeneGlobe Data Analysis Center was used to process TCR FASTQ files, and downstream analysis was done in R 3.5.2. Clonality was computed as one minus Shannon entropy normalized by the log of the number of unique productive sequences. Within each subset, Fisher exact tests at 5% FDR identified TRA or TRB clonotypes differing in abundance between baseline and M1. Clonotypes with differential abundance were put into four groups: emerging, expanding, contracting or non-expanding/contracting. Repertoire overlap between patients was measured with Morisita's overlap index. Through fastp at Q25 and MiXCR, TCRdb rebuilt clones from the public reads, retaining in-frame beta chains. Under each unique CDR3 protein, matching rows form one entry showing the most common genes and DNA. TCRdb, not the original authors, processed these V and J calls. Across this sample there are fewer than 2,000 distinct CDR3 sequences, with about 6.4% seen only once. The ten largest account for about 8% of the sample.

CDR1 SGHTA and CDR2 FQGNSA are derived from the germline V gene. The cysteine opens and the phenylalanine closes a CDR3 of 14 amino acids. The retained sequence is limited to the CDR3, 42 bases, with the frame set at the first base. V gives up 2 bases and J gives up 0 bases, and the segment between their germline ends measures 8 bases. The data derive from a study of circulating CD8 cells and anti-PD-1 response in melanoma (dated by TCRdb to 2019 to 2021). Regarding the study in general: Patients received nivolumab intravenously at 3 mg/kg every 2 weeks. In on-treatment samples, a biotinylated anti-human IgG4 antibody was used to detect PD-1. Patients with complete or partial responses were counted as responders, while patients with stable or progressive disease (RECIST v1.1) were counted as non-responders. The melanoma cohort included approximately 13 patients, of whom seven received anti-PD-1 as first-line therapy and six had previously received targeted therapy or immunotherapy. A total of about eleven melanoma patients were included in the TCR repertoire analysis, 4 of them responders and 7 non-responders. On the study overall, not on this receptor specifically: Because tumor material could not be accessed, tumor reactivity was instead assessed with peptide assays on expanded sorted subsets. Repertoires were mostly private between subsets, with fewer than 7.5% of TRB clonotypes shared at M1, and the greatest sharing occurred between DPOS and TIGIT. The cohort included both treatment-naive and previously treated patients, and the authors noted that this mix could influence results. Because of limited material, replicates were generally not included when the experiments were performed. The published TCR repertoire comparisons used only baseline and M1 samples from a small cohort with few responders. The DNEG repertoire had the highest diversity, the PD-1 and DPOS repertoires had similar and higher clonality, and the TIGIT repertoires had the lowest diversity.

Sequences were derived from CD8+ T cells from PBMCs, sampled at baseline or after one month of anti-PD-1 therapy (not recorded which). The rearranged chain carries TRBV7-2 and TRBJ2-7; no D gene call is confident. This receptor was obtained from a human donor with melanoma. The DNA is as follows: TGTGCCAGCAGCTTAATTGCACCCTCCTACGAGCAGTACTTC. This sequence encodes CASSLIAPSYEQYF. Outside the CDR3, residues come from the reference TRBV7-2 and TRBJ2-7 proteins, so the full variable domain is: GAGVSQSPSNKVTEKGKDVELRCDPISGHTALYWYRQSLGQGLEFLIYFQGNSAPDKSGLPSDRFSAERTGGSVSTLTIQRTQQEDSAVYLCASSLIAPSYEQYFGPGTRLTVT.